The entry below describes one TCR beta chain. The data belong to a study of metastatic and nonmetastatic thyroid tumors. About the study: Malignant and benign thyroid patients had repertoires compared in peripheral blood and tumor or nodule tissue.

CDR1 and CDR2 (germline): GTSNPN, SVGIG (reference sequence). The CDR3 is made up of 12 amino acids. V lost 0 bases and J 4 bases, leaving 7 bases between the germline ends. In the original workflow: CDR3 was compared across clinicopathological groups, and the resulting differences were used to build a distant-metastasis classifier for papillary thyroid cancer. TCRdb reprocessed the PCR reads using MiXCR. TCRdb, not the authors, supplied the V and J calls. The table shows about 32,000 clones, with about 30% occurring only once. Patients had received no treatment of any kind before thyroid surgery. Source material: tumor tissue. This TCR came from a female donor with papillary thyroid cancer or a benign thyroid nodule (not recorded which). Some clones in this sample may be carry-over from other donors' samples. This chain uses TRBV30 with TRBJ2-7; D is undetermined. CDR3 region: CAWSVSGYEQYF. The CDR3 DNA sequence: TGTGCCTGGAGTGTCTCCGGGTACGAGCAGTACTTC.